These 13 T cell receptor beta chains share one sample of origin, sequenced in a study of cytomegalovirus exposure and HLA in healthy donors. It was with 60 Vbeta and 13 Jbeta primers that the PCR ran. TCRdb's table, derived via immunoSEQ multiplex PCR, lists solely in-frame clones and lacks some. The sample contains approximately 80,000 clones, around 66% of which appear only once. The sequenced sample consisted of PBMCs. The receptors derive from a middle-aged woman in good health and CMV-seropositive.

The chain joins TRBV18 to TRBJ2-7; 10 positions match TRBD1. V was clipped by 4 bases and J by 2 bases; unmatched bases: 2. The CDR3 runs to 14 residues. CDR1 is KGHSH, CDR2 LQKENI, per germline. The CDR3 coding sequence is TGTGCCAGCTCACTCGGGACAGGGGCCTACGAGCAGTACTTC. This gives the protein CASSLGTGAYEQYF. Full variable domain (outside the CDR3, taken from reference TRBV18 and TRBJ2-7): NAGVMQNPRHLVRRRGQEARLRCSPMKGHSHVYWYRQLPEEGLKFMVYLQKENIIDESGMPKERFSAEFPKEGPSILRIQQVVRGDSAAYFCASSLGTGAYEQYFGPGTRLTVT.

The CDR3 loop is CASSVGSFGPNTEAFF. The DNA for the CDR3 is TGTGCCAGCAGCGTAGGGTCGTTCGGTCCTAACACTGAAGCTTTCTTT. This chain joins TRBV9 and TRBJ1-1; D is unclear. The CDR3 has 16 amino acids. Trimming removed 0 bases at V and 2 bases at J, with 14 bases between. CDR1 and CDR2 (germline): SGDLS, YYNGEE.

This clone was seen a handful of times. The rearrangement links TRBV19 to TRBJ1-2, with 8 bases fitting TRBD1. Unmatched junction bases numbered 19, after V lost 7 bases and J lost 6 bases. The germline gives CDR1 LNHDA, CDR2 SQIVND (reference sequence). CDR3 length: 17 residues. CDR3 in amino acids: CASKAVGQGAATDGYTF. In DNA, the CDR3 is TGTGCCAGTAAAGCGGTGGGGCAGGGGGCCGCAACGGATGGCTACACCTTC.

The chain carries TRBV10-3 and TRBJ2-5, with TRBD2 identical over 11 bases. With V trimmed by 10 bases and J by 4 bases, 8 bases remained unmatched. The CDR3 is made up of 14 amino acids. Germline CDR1 and CDR2: ENHRY and SYGVKD. CDR3 DNA sequence: TGTGCCACCGAGACTAGCGGGAAGTCAGAGACCCAGTACTTC. This encodes CATETSGKSETQYF.

The chain couples TRBV6-6 to TRBJ2-7; perhaps TRBD1 as D (5 bases). Germline V gene sequence: CDR1 MNHNY, CDR2 SVGAGI (reference sequence). V dropped 6 bases and J dropped 2 bases, with 5 bases sitting between them. CDR3 size: 11 residues. The chain's CDR3 is CASRTAYEQYF. The CDR3 region has the DNA TGTGCCAGCAGGACAGCCTACGAGCAGTACTTC.

The chain links TRBV18 to TRBJ1-1, with 8 bases fitting TRBD1. CDR3 length equals 14 residues. J lost 10 bases, V lost 0 bases, and 7 bases had no gene match. The V gene's germline CDR1 is KGHSH and CDR2 LQKENI. The CDR3 DNA reads as TGTGCCAGCTCACCACCCCAGGGGGCTCTTCGAGCTTTCTTT. Encoded protein: CASSPPQGALRAFF.

This chain connects TRBV5-6 to TRBJ1-1; 7 bases agree with TRBD1. J lost 1 base, V lost 0 bases, and 3 bases had no gene match. Looked up from germline, CDR1 is SGHDT and CDR2 is YYEEEE. The CDR3 length is 15 residues. CDR3 in amino acids: CASSLADRENTEAFF. The CDR3 region has the DNA TGTGCCAGCAGCTTGGCCGACAGGGAGAACACTGAAGCTTTCTTT.

The V call is TRBV29-1, the J call TRBJ2-7; 7 bases fit TRBD1. In germline, CDR1 is SQVTM, CDR2 ANQGSEA. CDR3 size: 14 residues. Unmatched junction bases numbered 4, after V lost 0 bases and J lost 2 bases. The CDR3 loop reads CSVEDGDSTYEQYF. The CDR3 DNA follows: TGCAGCGTTGAAGACGGGGACAGCACCTACGAGCAGTACTTC.

This clone showed up just a few times. This chain joins TRBV30 and TRBJ2-5; 8 nucleotides agree with TRBD2. This CDR3 is 13 amino acids long. Germline trimming cut 0 bases from V and 7 bases from J; bases unmatched to any gene: 4. CDR1 and CDR2 (germline): GTSNPN, SVGIG (reference sequence). The CDR3 spells CAWSVAGEGTQYF. The CDR3 bases are TGTGCCTGGAGTGTAGCGGGAGAGGGGACCCAGTACTTC. Variable domain in full (rest from reference TRBV30 and TRBJ2-5): SQTIHQWPATLVQPVGSPLSLECTVEGTSNPNLYWYRQAAGRGLQLLFYSVGIGQISSEVPQNLSASRPQDRQFILSSKKLLLSDSGFYLCAWSVAGEGTQYFGPGTRLLVL.

V is TRBV10-3 and J is TRBJ2-2; 7 bases align to TRBD2. The CDR3 is 22 amino acids. The junction had 22 bases not matched to a gene; V was cut back by 3 bases and J by 0 bases. Germline V gene lookup returns CDR1 ENHRY and CDR2 SYGVKD. CDR3 protein: CAISDWGGSASGSFANTGELFF. The DNA for the CDR3 is TGTGCCATCAGTGATTGGGGGGGGTCAGCGTCAGGGTCCTTCGCGAACACCGGGGAGCTGTTTTTT.

The rearrangement joins TRBV7-3 to TRBJ1-5, with a possible D match to TRBD1 (6 bases). With 5 bases removed from V and 0 bases from J, the gap between germline ends came to 8 bases. The CDR3 contains 14 residues. CDR1 and CDR2 from the germline V gene are SGHTA and FQGTGA. The CDR3 DNA sequence: TGTGCCAGCAGCCCACAGGGTAGCAATCAGCCCCAGCATTTT. Its protein is CASSPQGSNQPQHF.

The V gene is TRBV11-2, the J gene TRBJ1-1, with 9 bases matching TRBD1. The junction had 7 bases not matched to a gene; V was cut back by 0 bases and J by 5 bases. CDR3 length equals 16 residues. The germline gives CDR1 SGHAT, CDR2 FQNNGV. Here the CDR3 reads CASSLDLQGAGTEAFF. As DNA, the CDR3 is TGTGCCAGCAGCTTAGACTTACAGGGGGCTGGGACTGAAGCTTTCTTT.

V is TRBV4-1 and J is TRBJ2-1; TRBD1 matches at 9 bases. Looked up from germline, CDR1 is MGHRA and CDR2 is YSYEKL. This CDR3 is built from 16 residues. V shed 4 bases, J shed 0 bases, and the junction held 4 bases outside the gene matches. CDR3 DNA sequence: TGCGCCAGCAGCCGTGGGACAGGGAGCTCCTACAATGAGCAGTTCTTC. Amino acid sequence: CASSRGTGSSYNEQFF.